This T cell receptor (gamma chain) emerged from a study of Vγ9Vδ2 T cells in congenital toxoplasmosis (dated by TCRdb to the early 2020s). At the level of the whole study: The diagnosis of congenital toxoplasmosis relied on IgG, IgM and IgA serology, Western blot and an in-house interferon-gamma release assay. Gamma and delta chain CDR3 repertoires of sorted blood gammadelta T cells were compared between congenitally T. gondii-infected and uninfected infants. Repertoire sequencing was done on samples from infants at 2 months after birth and at 1 year of age. TCR sequencing was performed on about 5 infected and over nine uninfected infants at 2 months and on 3 infected and 4 uninfected infants at 1 year.

Using SuperScript II, cDNA was generated through template-switch reverse transcription, with TRGC- and TRDC-specific primers combined in a single tube. The TRGC primer was designed to bind both the TRGC1 and TRGC2 constant genes. Amplification of TRG and TRD was done with the KAPA Real-Time Library Amplification Kit, and AMPure XP beads were used for purification between steps. Index PCR with the Nextera XT Index Kit was used to attach Illumina sequencing adapters. TRG and TRD amplicons were sequenced on an Illumina MiSeq with the V2 300 kit, giving 150 bp paired-end reads. Under the source paper's analysis protocol: Read quality was checked with FastQC version 0.11.8 before further analysis. Reads were mapped to GenBank TRG or TRD reference genes, and MiXCR version 3.0.3 was used to assemble CDR3 sequences. Default MiXCR settings were kept, except that 3 rather than 5 consecutive nucleotides were used to assemble TRDD gene segments. VDJtools version 1.2.1 calculated N additions, CDR3 length, J segment length and clonotype sharing between samples. CDR3 sequences that were out of frame or contained stop codons were removed from the analysis. Infant repertoires were assessed for overlap with previously published fetal, cord blood and adult blood Vgamma9Vdelta2 repertoires. TCRdb reprocessed the public reads with the caller CATT; rows with the same DNA were merged afterwards. TCRdb, not the original authors, processed these V and J calls. The sample table contains about 200 gamma-chain clones; only one count was recorded for approximately 10% of them. Around two fifths of the sample belongs to the ten largest clones.

Reading from cysteine to phenylalanine, the CDR3 counts 11 amino acids. Solely the CDR3 DNA is kept, with 33 bases framed from the first base. The V end gives up 8 bases and the J end 2 bases, leaving 1 base in the junction not matched to a gene. Mothers of both infected and uninfected infants received the same treatment, using spiramycin and/or pyrimethamine plus sulfadiazine plus folinic acid. All infants, both infected and uninfected, were delivered at term after more than 37 weeks of gestation. About 0.95 mL of blood was turned into PBMCs through Lymphoprep gradient centrifugation, and the PBMCs were then cryopreserved in liquid nitrogen and sent to Belgium. After thawing, the PBMCs were labeled with Zombie NIR viability dye and stained with antibodies against CD3, TCR gammadelta, Vgamma9 and Vdelta2. Sorting of CD3+ TCRgammadelta+ T cells was performed on a FACSAria III, reaching a mean purity of around 98%. For each sample, the RNeasy Micro Kit was used to isolate RNA from about 10,000 sorted gammadelta T cells. Each infant was born to a mother who had been enrolled with a primary T. gondii infection during pregnancy. Peripheral blood samples from the infants were taken at an outpatient microbiology and virology center in Pavia, Italy.

Judged by its sample share, this clone qualifies as medium-sized (0.01 to 0.1%). What this receptor recognizes is not known. No base-level quality is on record; no much larger clone is a single base apart. The study at large found these results: A public TRGV9 clonotype was highly prevalent in both infected and uninfected infants. The repertoire differences between infected and uninfected infants were less clear at 1 year of age than at 2 months. In 2-month-old infants, germline-encoded fetal-type TRDV2 CDR3 sequences seemed to be more common in infected than in uninfected infants, which suggests a footprint of in utero expansion. At 2 months, TRGV9 and TRDV2 CDR3s of infected infants appeared to carry fewer N additions than uninfected infants, especially TRDV2-TRDJ1 sequences. Two months was the earliest age with enough suitable sample material for TCR repertoire analysis, so newborn repertoires were not sequenced.

Sample: gamma-delta T cells from blood. Recombination connected TRGV10 to TRGJ1 or TRGJ2. TRGV10 is sorted into the ORF group, with uncertain function. The sequence derives from a child younger than 10 born to a mother with Toxoplasma gondii infection during pregnancy, either congenitally infected or uninfected (not recorded which). The DNA reads TGTGCTGCGTGGGATTATTATAAGAAACTCTTT. This encodes CAAWDYYKKLF.